The TCR beta chain under discussion was sequenced for a study of post-analysis software for immune sequencing data. CDR3 length: 13 amino acids. The ends were cut back, 4 bases at V and 3 bases at J, with 8 bases in the middle. Looked up from germline, CDR1 is SGHRS and CDR2 is YFSETQ. Presence of unique molecular identifiers characterized the TCR beta cDNA libraries. Once 1 to 10 million T cells were used, about 490,000 cDNA molecules resulted. TCRdb re-called the PCR reads with MiXCR, one entry per CDR3 protein. The data contain about 540,000 distinct CDR3 sequences, around a third of them singletons. General study findings and limits: TRBV5-6, TRBV5-1 and TRBV20-1 were among five TRBV segments more frequent in patients than controls. Controls significantly exceeded multiple sclerosis patients in normalized Chao1 diversity. F-measure co-clustering was strong for batch-matched samples.

Worth noting for this clonotype: Its antigen is currently unknown.

Sequencing was carried out using blood. The clonotype comes from a girl younger than 18 with multiple sclerosis. The chain is built from TRBV5-1 and TRBJ2-1, with D perhaps TRBD2 (6 bases). CDR3 nucleotide sequence: TGCGCCAGCAGCATCGGGGGCTACAATGAGCAGTTCTTC. This codes for CASSIGGYNEQFF.